Detailed here is one T cell receptor beta chain. With 1 base removed from V and 0 bases from J, the gap between germline ends came to 4 bases. Germline V lookup: CDR1 GTSNPN, CDR2 SVGIG (reference sequence). The CDR3 loop spans 13 amino acids. The sample is drawn from a study of cytotoxic CD8 clonotypes in ibrutinib-treated CLL. Depth targeted 1 in 200,000 to 1 in 1 million T cells, averaging roughly 9.3x coverage per clonotype. This table comes from immunoSEQ multiplex PCR, and its TCRdb copy is limited to in-frame clones, with some not included. The sample lists some 200,000 clones; just over 70% were seen once.

The material was PBMCs, obtained after 12 months of ibrutinib treatment. The chain has TRBV30 and TRBJ1-3; D gene ambiguous. This TCR came from a human donor with chronic lymphocytic leukemia. The CDR3 sequence: CAWSGTSGNTIYF. The CDR3 DNA reads TGTGCCTGGAGTGGGACCTCTGGAAACACCATATATTTT.